The 16 T cell receptor beta chains below all came from one sample that was sequenced in a study of neurological immune-mediated disorders. MiXCR was run by TCRdb on the 5' RACE reads, yielding one entry per CDR3 protein. The data contain about 10,000 distinct CDR3 sequences, 22% of them singletons. Material: CD8+ T cells from blood. Receptors originate from a woman between 40 and 50 years old with multiple sclerosis.

CDR3 residues: CASSRLVTGELFF. CDR3 nucleotide sequence: TGTGCCAGCAGCCGGTTGGTCACCGGGGAGCTGTTTTTT. The V call is TRBV9, the J call TRBJ2-2, with unresolved D. Deletions cut 4 bases from V and 4 bases from J, with 8 bases between. From germline, CDR1 is SGDLS and CDR2 YYNGEE. The length of the CDR3 is 13 residues.

This clonotype showed up many times. The chain is built from TRBV20-1 and TRBJ2-7, with D perhaps being TRBD1 or TRBD2 (6 bases each). Germline CDR1 DFQATT, CDR2 SNEGSKA (reference sequence). The CDR3 consists of 16 residues. V was shortened by 5 bases and J by 2 bases, with 22 bases between the two germline ends. CDR3 bases: TGCAGTGCTCGTGATTTAAAGGGGGGAACTGCCTACGAGCAGTACTTC. Its protein is CSARDLKGGTAYEQYF.

CDR3 bases: TGCGCCAGCAGCTTGTCGTCTAGCGGGGCCATGTACCAAGAGACCCAGTACTTC. As protein: CASSLSSSGAMYQETQYF. This chain joins TRBV5-1 and TRBJ2-5; 9 bases are a match to TRBD2. The CDR3 is 18 amino acids. Germline assignment: CDR1 SGHRS and CDR2 YFSETQ. The V and J ends lost 1 base and 0 bases, in that order; junction bases with no gene match: 10.

The CDR3 loop reads CASSLQGVPDSPLHF. CDR3 sequence (DNA): TGCGCCAGCAGCCTACAGGGAGTTCCGGATTCACCCCTCCACTTT. The genes are TRBV5-1 and TRBJ1-6; tentative D call: TRBD1 (6 bases). CDR3 length: 15 residues. V dropped 4 bases and J dropped 8 bases, with 16 bases sitting between them. The germline gives CDR1 SGHRS, CDR2 YFSETQ.

Within the sample, this clonotype is medium-sized. The J gene is TRBJ2-1, the V gene TRBV25-1; TRBD1 matches 9 bases. The length of the CDR3 is 13 residues. Trimming cost V 6 bases and J 6 bases; bases outside gene matches: 3. The germline V gene encodes CDR1 MGHDK and CDR2 SYGVNS. As DNA, the CDR3 is TGTGCCAGCAGGGGACAGGGATTCAATGAGCAGTTCTTC. Protein product: CASRGQGFNEQFF.

This clonotype showed up just a few times. V gene TRBV5-1 combines with J gene TRBJ2-1, with 14 bases aligning to TRBD2. The CDR3 is made up of 17 amino acids. Germline lookup yields CDR1 SGHRS and CDR2 YFSETQ. The trim removed 3 bases at V and 8 bases at J, leaving 10 bases unmatched. CDR3 region: CASSSRLAGGLFDEQFF. The CDR3 DNA follows: TGCGCCAGCAGCTCTCGACTAGCGGGGGGGCTTTTCGATGAGCAGTTCTTC. Full variable domain (remainder filled in from reference TRBV5-1 and TRBJ2-1): KAGVTQTPRYLIKTRGQQVTLSCSPISGHRSVSWYQQTPGQGLQFLFEYFSETQRNKGNFPGRFSGRQFSNSRSEMNVSTLELGDSALYLCASSSRLAGGLFDEQFFGPGTRLTVL.

This clonotype was counted ten times or more. J is TRBJ1-2 and V is TRBV27; D gene uncertain. Per the germline V gene, CDR1 is MNHEY and CDR2 is SMNVEV (reference sequence). This CDR3 is built from 13 residues. V dropped 6 bases and J dropped 4 bases, with 12 bases sitting between them. The CDR3 reads CASSGPRFYGYTF. The CDR3 region has the DNA TGTGCCAGCAGCGGTCCGCGATTCTATGGCTACACCTTC.

This clonotype is deemed medium-sized. The rearrangement joins TRBV10-2 to TRBJ2-1; TRBD2 aligns across 8 bases. The junction had 11 bases not matched to a gene; V was cut back by 6 bases and J by 7 bases. This CDR3 contains 15 residues. CDR1 is WSHSY and CDR2 is SAAADI in the germline V gene. In DNA form, the CDR3 reads TGCGCCAGCAGCCGGCCCTCGGCGGGGGGTAATGAGCAGTTCTTC. Its translation is CASSRPSAGGNEQFF.

This clonotype has a count of ten or more. The genes are TRBV12-3 or TRBV12-4 and TRBJ1-2; TRBD1 matches at 9 bases. J was trimmed by 4 bases and V by 6 bases; bases with no gene match: 6. The CDR3 contains 14 residues. The CDR3 coding sequence is TGTGCCAGCAGCCACCGACAGGGGGTCTATGGCTACACCTTC. Amino acid sequence: CASSHRQGVYGYTF.

This clonotype has ten or more counts. The CDR3, as DNA: TGTGCCAGCACCGCCGGGGAGACGGGGAACACTGAAGCTTTCTTT. It is translated as CASTAGETGNTEAFF. The chain employs TRBV9 and TRBJ1-1, with D unclear. This CDR3 comprises 15 residues. From germline, CDR1 is SGDLS and CDR2 YYNGEE. V lost 6 bases to trimming and J lost 1 base, with 16 bases between them.

This clonotype is judged medium-sized (0.01 to 0.1%). V gene TRBV11-2 combines with J gene TRBJ2-1; 7 bases line up with TRBD1. CDR1 and CDR2 (germline): SGHAT, FQNNGV. V was clipped by 6 bases and J by 6 bases; unmatched bases: 5. This CDR3 is 13 amino acids long. The CDR3 DNA follows: TGTGCCAGCAGGTGGCGGACAGGCAATGAGCAGTTCTTC. Its translation: CASRWRTGNEQFF.

This clonotype was seen repeatedly, ten times or more. This chain uses TRBV5-1 with TRBJ1-1; perhaps TRBD1 as D (5 bases). In germline, CDR1 is SGHRS, CDR2 YFSETQ. The CDR3 loop spans 13 amino acids. V shed 3 bases and J shed 7 bases, with 13 bases lying between them. The CDR3 DNA reads TGCGCCAGCAGCTCCGATCGGGGCATTGAAGCTTTCTTT. As protein: CASSSDRGIEAFF.

This sequence joins TRBV20-1 and TRBJ2-3, with 9 positions matching TRBD2. The length of the CDR3 is 14 residues. With 6 bases clipped from V and 6 bases from J, the junction kept 10 bases outside the gene matches. Germline V gives CDR1 DFQATT, CDR2 SNEGSKA (reference sequence). CDR3 DNA: TGCAGTGCACTTTTAGCGGGAGTGGGGGATACGCAGTATTTT. It is translated as CSALLAGVGDTQYF.

This clonotype was counted at least ten times. The rearrangement uses TRBV5-1 and TRBJ2-7; 12 bases are a match to TRBD2. Germline V CDR1 and CDR2: SGHRS, YFSETQ. The V gene end was trimmed by 3 bases and the J gene end by 3 bases; junction bases not matched to a gene: 7. CDR3 size: 16 residues. CDR3: CASSSPTSGGYYEQYF. CDR3 nucleotide sequence: TGCGCCAGCAGCTCCCCGACTAGCGGGGGCTACTACGAGCAGTACTTC.

This clonotype came up many times. The chain joins TRBV9 to TRBJ2-7; 7 bases are a match to TRBD2. V was pared by 2 bases and J by 1 base, with 12 bases of the junction left unmatched. This CDR3 contains 17 residues. Germline CDR1 reads SGDLS; CDR2 reads YYNGEE. DNA for the CDR3: TGTGCCAGCAGCGTGTCCTGGGAGCGGGGTGCTTCCTACGAGCAGTACTTC. Protein: CASSVSWERGASYEQYF. The whole variable domain, remainder taken from reference TRBV9 and TRBJ2-7, is DSGVTQTPKHLITATGQRVTLRCSPRSGDLSVYWYQQSLDQGLQFLIQYYNGEERAKGNILERFSAQQFPDLHSELNLSSLELGDSALYFCASSVSWERGASYEQYFGPGTRLTVT.

By share of the sample, this clonotype is medium-sized. This sequence joins TRBV5-1 and TRBJ2-7, with 7 bases fitting TRBD2. V was pared by 4 bases and J by 4 bases, with 8 bases of the junction left unmatched. The length of the CDR3 is 14 residues. Per the germline V gene, CDR1 is SGHRS and CDR2 is YFSETQ. CDR3 protein: CASSGDYSRYEQYF. The DNA of the CDR3 is TGCGCCAGCAGCGGGGACTATTCCCGGTACGAGCAGTACTTC.